The 23 T cell receptor beta chains below all came from one sample that was sequenced in a study of blood T cell repertoires in COVID-19. Sequencing was performed with immunoSEQ multiplex PCR; in TCRdb, only in-frame clones are kept and a portion is missing. Here the sample spans roughly 84,000 clones, about 79% being singletons. Material for sequencing was peripheral blood. The receptors stem from a woman aged 45 to 65 with acute or convalescent COVID-19.

V usage is TRBV19 and J usage is TRBJ2-3; the match to TRBD2 covers 9 bases. This CDR3 contains 17 residues. V was pared by 3 bases and J by 2 bases, with 9 bases of the junction left unmatched. CDR1 LNHDA and CDR2 SQIVND come from the germline V gene (reference sequence). CDR3 sequence: CASSILLSGGPTDTQYF. In nucleotides, the CDR3 is TGTGCCAGTAGTATCCTCCTGAGCGGGGGGCCCACAGATACGCAGTATTTT.

The chain has TRBV9 and TRBJ1-2; TRBD1 aligns across 8 bases. This CDR3 region has 14 residues. Losses at the gene ends were 0 bases for V and 5 bases for J; bases not matched to a gene: 3. Germline loops: CDR1 SGDLS, CDR2 YYNGEE. The chain's CDR3 is CASSVGQGRYGYTF. For the CDR3, the DNA is TGTGCCAGCAGCGTAGGACAGGGGAGGTATGGCTACACCTTC.

This chain connects TRBV3-1 (or the pseudogene TRBV3-2) to TRBJ1-1; D gene ambiguous. The CDR3 sequence is 12 residues long. Trimming took off 0 bases at V and 7 bases at J, with 6 bases between the two ends. Germline V CDR1 and CDR2: LGHDT, YNNKEL (reference sequence). The CDR3 loop reads CASSQDHFEAFF. The CDR3 DNA reads as TGTGCCAGCAGCCAAGATCACTTTGAAGCTTTCTTT.

This chain connects TRBV5-1 to TRBJ2-3; TRBD1 aligns across 7 bases. The CDR3 length is 15 residues. V lost 3 bases and J lost 2; bases outside the gene matches: 6. The V gene's germline CDR1 is SGHRS and CDR2 YFSETQ. CDR3 region: CASSSTGELTDTQYF. The CDR3 DNA is TGCGCCAGCAGCTCCACAGGGGAGCTCACAGATACGCAGTATTTT.

In its sample, this clone was seen a few times. V gene TRBV6-5 combines with J gene TRBJ2-2; TRBD1 is a possible D gene (5 bases). The V end was cut by 8 bases, the J end by 4 bases, with 14 bases between. This CDR3 spans 14 amino acids. Germline V gene data show CDR1 as MNHEY and CDR2 as SVGAGI. Written as DNA, the CDR3 is TGTGCCAGCTTAATCAGCCAGGGCACCGGGGAGCTGTTTTTT. Amino acid sequence: CASLISQGTGELFF.

The rearrangement uses TRBV5-1 and TRBJ1-1, with TRBD1 matching over 8 bases. The germline gives CDR1 SGHRS, CDR2 YFSETQ. The CDR3 has 16 amino acids. J was trimmed by 6 bases and V by 0 bases; bases with no gene match: 10. CDR3 nucleotide sequence: TGCGCCAGCAGCTTGGCAACAGGGGGTCTATACGCTGAAGCTTTCTTT. It codes for CASSLATGGLYAEAFF.

The chain couples TRBV28 to TRBJ2-7, with 8 bases matching TRBD1. Germline lookup yields CDR1 MDHEN and CDR2 SYDVKM. The CDR3 spans 14 residues. With 6 bases clipped from V and 3 bases from J, the junction kept 7 bases outside the gene matches. In nucleotides, the CDR3 is TGTGCCAGCAGAAACCGGGACAGGTACTACGAGCAGTACTTC. It translates to CASRNRDRYYEQYF.

This chain connects TRBV19 to TRBJ1-5; weak D call: TRBD1 (5 bases). This CDR3 has 16 amino acids. Per the germline V gene, CDR1 is LNHDA and CDR2 is SQIVND (reference sequence). V was shortened by 3 bases and J by 7 bases, with 19 bases between the two germline ends. Here the CDR3 DNA reads TGTGCCAGTAGTATCATAGGGGACTGGCGGGGACAGCCCCAGCATTTT. Amino acids: CASSIIGDWRGQPQHF. The entire variable domain, with the rest obtained from reference TRBV19 and TRBJ1-5, is as follows: DGGITQSPKYLFRKEGQNVTLSCEQNLNHDAMYWYRQDPGQGLRLIYYSQIVNDFQKGDIAEGYSVSREKKESFPLTVTSAQKNPTAFYLCASSIIGDWRGQPQHFGDGTRLSIL.

In DNA, the CDR3 is TGTGCCTGGAGCAGATCGCCCCATGGCTACACCTTC. As protein: CAWSRSPHGYTF. The chain carries TRBV30 and TRBJ1-2; the D is unclear. In germline, CDR1 is GTSNPN, CDR2 SVGIG (reference sequence). Trimming shortened V by 3 bases and J by 6 bases, and 11 bases separated the two germline ends. This CDR3 is built from 12 residues.

This clone was counted ten times or more. The genes are TRBV27 and TRBJ2-7; TRBD1 matches 8 bases. The V and J ends lost 2 bases and 3 bases, in that order; junction bases with no gene match: 3. The CDR3 is 14 residues long. Germline lookup yields CDR1 MNHEY and CDR2 SMNVEV (reference sequence). Here the CDR3 DNA reads TGTGCCAGCAGTTTACAGGGGGCGAACTACGAGCAGTACTTC. Its protein product is CASSLQGANYEQYF.

The V gene is TRBV19, the J gene TRBJ1-2; 7 bases map to TRBD1. Per the germline V gene, CDR1 is LNHDA and CDR2 is SQIVND (reference sequence). The CDR3 is 15 amino acids. V lost 1 base and J lost 8; bases outside the gene matches: 10. The CDR3 nucleotides are TGTGCCAGTAGTATAGCGGGACAGCTCCCAGGCGGCTACACCTTC. Translated, it gives CASSIAGQLPGGYTF.

The rearrangement uses TRBV18 and TRBJ2-2; TRBD2 matches 7 bases. The CDR3 extends over 14 amino acids. V lost 2 bases, J lost 7 bases, and 4 bases stayed unmatched. In germline, CDR1 is KGHSH, CDR2 LQKENI. CDR3 sequence (DNA): TGTGCCAGCTCACCAGGACTAGTGGGCGGGGAGCTGTTTTTT. Amino acid sequence: CASSPGLVGGELFF.

This chain links TRBV27 with TRBJ1-6, with no clear D. There are 16 residues in the CDR3. Trimming shortened V by 3 bases and J by 7 bases, and 16 bases separated the two germline ends. Germline CDR1 MNHEY, CDR2 SMNVEV (reference sequence). CDR3 in DNA: TGTGCCAGCAGTTTTTTGAAGAGGGCCCCAAATTCACCCCTCCACTTT. Amino acids: CASSFLKRAPNSPLHF.

This chain uses TRBV25-1 with TRBJ2-2, with D possibly being TRBD1 (5 bases). Germline CDR1 reads MGHDK; CDR2 reads SYGVNS. The V gene lost 2 bases and the J gene lost 0 bases, with 7 bases spanning the gap. The CDR3 is 15 amino acids. The CDR3: CASSEGAANTGELFF. The CDR3 nucleotides are TGTGCCAGCAGTGAAGGGGCTGCGAACACCGGGGAGCTGTTTTTT.

The chain carries TRBV6-4 and TRBJ1-2, with TRBD1 matching over 7 bases. This CDR3 spans 14 amino acids. The germline V gene has CDR1 MRHNA and CDR2 SNTAGT. The junction had 5 bases not matched to a gene; V was cut back by 5 bases and J by 2 bases. Written as DNA, the CDR3 is TGTGCCAGCAGTCCGTCGGGACAGAACTATGGCTACACCTTC. Protein: CASSPSGQNYGYTF.

The chain recombines TRBV19 with TRBJ2-2; D gene unclear. Trimming took 3 bases from V and 1 from J, leaving 9 bases between them. The CDR3 has 15 residues. Germline V gene lookup returns CDR1 LNHDA and CDR2 SQIVND (reference sequence). CDR3 sequence reads: CASSILGVNTGELFF. The CDR3 DNA reads TGTGCCAGTAGTATTCTAGGAGTGAACACCGGGGAGCTGTTTTTT.

This clone was found once. V is TRBV27 and J is TRBJ2-1, with 15 bases fitting TRBD2. This CDR3 has 17 amino acids. Germline loops: CDR1 MNHEY, CDR2 SMNVEV (reference sequence). V trimming: 8 bases; J trimming: 8 bases; junction bases outside the gene matches: 13. The DNA of the CDR3 is TGTGCCAGCTGGGACAGGGTTGGGACTAGCGGGGGGCATGAGCAGTTCTTC. Its translation is CASWDRVGTSGGHEQFF.

V is TRBV19 and J is TRBJ2-7; weak D call: TRBD1 (5 bases). The CDR3 loop spans 13 amino acids. Germline V gene lookup returns CDR1 LNHDA and CDR2 SQIVND (reference sequence). Trimming took 3 bases from V and 6 from J, leaving 12 bases between them. Written as DNA, the CDR3 is TGTGCCAGTAGTATGGGCAAGGGGCGCGAGCAGTACTTC. Its protein product is CASSMGKGREQYF.

The chain joins TRBV6-1 to TRBJ1-1; tentatively, D is TRBD1 (6 bases). The germline CDR1 and CDR2 sequences are MNHNS and SASEGT. There are 13 residues in the CDR3. V was pared by 0 bases and J by 4 bases, with 6 bases between. The CDR3, as DNA: TGTGCCAGCAGTGAAGCGGGGGCCACTGAAGCTTTCTTT. It codes for CASSEAGATEAFF.

J is TRBJ1-5 and V is TRBV24-1; D gene unclear. The germline V gene has CDR1 KGHDR and CDR2 SFDVKD. Trimming took 1 base from V and 3 from J, leaving 6 bases between them. The CDR3 has 14 residues. The CDR3 loop is CATSDFDTNQPQHF. In DNA form, the CDR3 reads TGTGCCACCAGTGATTTCGACACCAATCAGCCCCAGCATTTT.

The CDR3 loop reads CASSYPQNTEAFF. For the CDR3, the DNA is TGTGCCAGCAGTTACCCCCAGAACACTGAAGCTTTCTTT. This rearrangement joins TRBV6-6 to TRBJ1-1; D is uncertain. The CDR3 extends over 13 amino acids. CDR1 and CDR2 (germline): MNHNY, SVGAGI (reference sequence). Trimming took 2 bases from V and 1 from J, leaving 5 bases between them.

The V and J genes are TRBV27 and TRBJ1-5; D not resolved. The CDR3 runs to 16 residues. Germline V gives CDR1 MNHEY, CDR2 SMNVEV (reference sequence). The V gene lost 2 bases and the J gene lost 1 base, with 12 bases spanning the gap. The CDR3, as DNA: TGTGCCAGCAGTTTAGTTTGGGCGGGAAGCAATCAGCCCCAGCATTTT. It translates to CASSLVWAGSNQPQHF.

CDR3 protein: CASSLQGGDTEAFF. CDR3 in DNA: TGTGCCAGCAGCTTACAGGGAGGGGACACTGAAGCTTTCTTT. The genes are TRBV7-2 and TRBJ1-1, with D maybe TRBD1 (5 bases). CDR1 is SGHTA and CDR2 is FQGNSA in the germline V gene. V was shortened by 2 bases and J by 3 bases, with 10 bases between the two germline ends. CDR3 length: 14 residues.